This passage covers 5 T cell receptor beta chains from one sample sequenced in a study of T cell responses to AZD1222 COVID-19 vaccine. Only in-frame clones appear in the TCRdb table, and some are missing; sequencing was by immunoSEQ multiplex PCR. The sample comprises 150,000 or so clones, roughly 94% of which are singletons, and less than 1.3% rests with the top ten. The starting material was peripheral blood, obtained 28 days after the second AZD1222 dose. These receptors were collected from an adult who received the AZD1222 COVID-19 vaccine.

The chain combines TRBV7-9 with TRBJ1-2, with 9 bases aligning to TRBD1. This CDR3 comprises 15 residues. J was trimmed by 8 bases and V by 2 bases; bases with no gene match: 9. The germline V gene has CDR1 SEHNR and CDR2 FQNEAQ (reference sequence). CDR3 protein: CASSLPGQGAWGYTF. Here the CDR3 DNA reads TGTGCCAGCAGCTTACCGGGACAGGGAGCTTGGGGCTACACCTTC.

The chain is built from TRBV3-1 (or the pseudogene TRBV3-2) and TRBJ1-2; D might be TRBD1 (6 bases). This CDR3 contains 13 residues. The V end was cut by 5 bases, the J end by 5 bases, with 12 bases between. The germline V gene has CDR1 LGHDT and CDR2 YNNKEL (reference sequence). Written as DNA, the CDR3 is TGTGCCAGCAGCTACGGACAGTCTTATGGCTACACCTTC. It yields the protein CASSYGQSYGYTF.

This chain uses TRBV7-9 with TRBJ1-2, with 8 bases fitting TRBD1. There are 12 residues in the CDR3. The ends lost 5 bases at V and 10 bases at J; junction bases unmatched: 6. From germline, CDR1 is SEHNR and CDR2 FQNEAQ (reference sequence). The CDR3 sequence: CASSQGTGDYTF. The CDR3, as DNA: TGTGCCAGCAGCCAAGGGACAGGCGACTACACCTTC.

This chain uses TRBV4-1 with TRBJ2-3, with D perhaps TRBD2 (6 bases). The V end was cut by 0 bases, the J end by 4 bases, with 17 bases between. CDR3 length equals 17 residues. Looked up from germline, CDR1 is MGHRA and CDR2 is YSYEKL. Written as DNA, the CDR3 is TGCGCCAGCAGCCAAGATAGGGAGGCAGGGTGGGCAGATACGCAGTATTTT. This gives the protein CASSQDREAGWADTQYF.

The chain carries TRBV19 and TRBJ1-1; D call uncertain. Deletions cut 1 base from V and 4 bases from J, with 13 bases between. Germline CDR1 reads LNHDA; CDR2 reads SQIVND (reference sequence). The CDR3 spans 15 residues. In nucleotides, the CDR3 is TGTGCCAGTAGTATAGGTTTGCAGCCGGGCACTGAAGCTTTCTTT. Protein sequence: CASSIGLQPGTEAFF.